This T cell receptor beta chain was found in a study of PD-1 blockade in classical Hodgkin lymphoma (dated by TCRdb to 2019 to 2021). A note on the overall study: Nivolumab dosing was 3 mg/kg intravenously every 2 weeks, continuing until either disease progression or unacceptable toxicity. To define a peripheral blood immune signature of response to PD-1 blockade in classical Hodgkin lymphoma, the study combined TCR beta sequencing with CyTOF.

What the time point label conveys for this sample: cycle 1 day 1 (C1D1), immediately before nivolumab initiation. Relapse after autologous stem cell transplantation had occurred in all trial patients, and cohorts A, B and C were distinguished by prior brentuximab vedotin exposure. CD4+ T cells were purified from thawed PBMCs by magnetic negative selection with a Miltenyi CD4+ T cell isolation kit. The trial cohort comprised some 60 patients with relapsed/refractory classical Hodgkin lymphoma whose best overall responses were complete response, partial response or progressive disease. Trial patients were treated with single-agent nivolumab in the multi-cohort phase II CheckMate 205 trial. Best overall response was determined by an independent review committee according to the 2007 International Working Group response criteria. Trial PBMCs were collected just before the start of nivolumab (C1D1) and during therapy at cycle 2 day 1 and cycle 4 day 1. Peripheral blood was collected in 8 mL Vacutainer Cell Preparation Tubes, from which PBMCs were isolated by centrifugation and then cryopreserved. Purified CD4+ and CD8+ fractions were prepared only for cases in which an additional PBMC sample was available. On LS columns in a quadroMACS separator, the magnetically labelled cells were depleted, and the flow-through was collected as the purified fraction.

With respect to this clone: Its antigen is currently not known. Nothing much larger sits one base from this clone, and base qualities are not available.

Genomic DNA was isolated using the Qiagen DNeasy kit from unsorted PBMCs as well as from negatively selected CD4+ and CD8+ fractions. Amplification of TCR beta CDR3 regions was done by immunoSEQ multiplex PCR with primers that anneal to V and J segments. A synthetic immune receptor repertoire was used to minimize amplification bias, and any residual bias was removed computationally once sequencing was done. In the source study's methods: Custom Python scripts were used to quantify repertoire diversity as the Shannon entropy index. Unsorted, CD4+ and CD8+ repertoires were analyzed separately, except for combined analyses in which CD4+ and CD8+ sequences were merged in silico. A clone was considered expanded if an increase in frequency of at least 2-fold after treatment relative to C1D1 was found, and a pseudocount of 0.5 was applied to clones undetected at baseline. Clones with 0 or 1 copy at C1D1 were defined as singleton clones, while clones with 2 or more copies were defined as non-singleton clones. Clones expanded in unsorted samples were assigned a CD4+, CD8+ or unknown annotation through matching of protein sequences in sorted samples from the same patient. Wilcoxon tests on paired samples were used to test changes in diversity from C1D1 to C4D1. TCRdb retrieved this table from immuneACCESS and kept in-frame rearrangements only. Not all clones are present; in checked studies, unresolved V genes account for under half, and no reason is known for the remainder. From that table come the V and J calls and clone size; the DNA was used to work out D and trimming. The sample data list 25,000 to 30,000 clones, and about 74% of these were observed just once. The top ten constitute more than 2% of the sample.

Broad study findings and their caveats: Diversity was lower in patients who began nivolumab less than 1 year after ASCT, so these patients were left out of later analyses to avoid confounding by immune reconstitution. Baseline TCR diversity was reported to be lower in newly diagnosed patients than in healthy donors, and even lower in relapsed/refractory patients. Only a single clinical trial cohort was studied, and what caused the repertoire differences, possibly disease activity or prior therapy, remained undefined. CD4+ but not CD8+ TCR diversity rose significantly by C4D1 (p=0.0027 vs p=0.16), most apparent in complete responders (p=0.02). Baseline diversity similar to that of newly diagnosed patients was observed in trial patients achieving complete response, whereas significantly lower diversity was observed in partial responders and progressors.

The CDR3 goes from the cysteine to the phenylalanine over 13 residues. CDR3 DNA only is kept here, 39 bases in frame from base 1. The germline V gene encodes CDR1 MNHEY and CDR2 SVGAGI. V was cut back by 0 bases and J by 2 bases, leaving a gap of 5 bases between them. Here the chain combines TRBV6-5 and TRBJ2-7; there is no confident call for the D gene. The input for sequencing was CD4+ T cells from blood, taken at baseline. The clonotype originates from a human donor with classical Hodgkin lymphoma. The DNA is as follows: TGTGCCAGCAGTTACTCTTGGACCTACGAGCAGTACTTC. It encodes CASSYSWTYEQYF.